The T cell receptor beta chain described here comes from a study of STAT3 mutations in large granular lymphocyte leukemia. The CDR3 is 13 amino acids. The germline V gene has CDR1 SGHAT and CDR2 FQNNGV. V dropped 6 bases and J dropped 8 bases, with 15 bases sitting between them. General study points: At least one immunodominant TCR beta clonotype appeared in every T-cell large granular lymphocyte leukemia patient. Some patients had persisting codominant clonotypes that could mask small clones. Samples missed the first appearance of the clone. Treatment regimens differed across patients between samplings.

About 40,000 productive templates were obtained per sample on average. TCRdb's copy holds only in-frame clones and misses some; the assay was immunoSEQ multiplex PCR. The profile shows roughly 9,300 clones, around 89% of them singletons. On this clone itself: Its antigen is undetermined.

This sequence joins TRBV11-2 and TRBJ2-3; D gene unclear. The source of this sequence is a man older than 75 with T-cell large granular lymphocyte leukemia. Some clones in this sample may be carry-over from other donors' samples. The sequenced material came from peripheral blood mononuclear cells. As DNA, the CDR3 is TGTGCCAGCAGTTACCCCTGGTCGGCTACGCAGTATTTT. Translating it yields CASSYPWSATQYF.